A single sample is the source of the 3 T cell receptor beta chains below, sequenced in a study of shared clonotypes between healthy human individuals. TCRdb's copy holds only in-frame clones and misses some; the assay was immunoSEQ multiplex PCR. Among some 1 million clones listed, about 80% were seen once. Source material: memory CD4+ T cells sorted from blood. The subset here: CD45RA-negative fraction. These TCRs come from a man between 18 and 29 years old in good health.

V is TRBV28 and J is TRBJ2-7; 10 bases agree with TRBD1. The CDR3 has 16 amino acids. Germline assignment: CDR1 MDHEN and CDR2 SYDVKM. Trimming at V came to 1 base and at J to 2 bases, leaving 5 bases not matched to a gene. The CDR3 region has the DNA TGTGCCAGCAGTTTATTAGGCGGGACAGGGGCCTACGAGCAGTACTTC. Translation: CASSLLGGTGAYEQYF.

V and J are TRBV18 and TRBJ1-1; D gene uncertain. The CDR3 sequence is 13 residues long. The V end lost 2 bases, the J end lost 8 bases, and 12 bases lay between the germline ends. CDR1 is KGHSH, CDR2 LQKENI, per germline. The CDR3 DNA follows: TGTGCCAGCTCACCAAATCCGCTAGGAGAAGCTTTCTTT. This gives the protein CASSPNPLGEAFF.

The chain has TRBV21-1 and TRBJ1-6; the DNA was not compared with TRBD1, the D call given in the table. TRBV21-1 represents a pseudogene. This CDR3 has 15 amino acids. The CDR3 loop is CASSRPRQGNSPLHF. CDR3 sequence (DNA): TGTGCCAGCAGCCGTCCCAGACAGGGTAATTCACCCCTCCACTTT.